This T cell receptor beta chain derives from a study of blood T cell repertoires in COVID-19. Study-level background: Whether acute or convalescent, the COVID-19 samples came from the United States, Italy and Spain. Sources were T cells, B-cell-depleted T cells, or PBMCs; the material itself was cDNA or gDNA.

The authors' processing: Estimates of nucleated cell counts were drawn from the amplification of reference gene primers. Sequenced by immunoSEQ multiplex PCR; TCRdb stores in-frame clones only, minus some. Clonal size and the V and J genes are those of that table, whereas D and trimming came from the DNA. The sample has approximately 120,000 clones; 85% are singletons. From germline, CDR1 is SGHTA and CDR2 FQGNSA. This CDR3 has 14 residues. Trimming removed 4 bases at V and 1 base at J, with 10 bases between. The TCR originated in a man at least 80 years old with active or convalescent COVID-19. Sequenced sample: peripheral blood. This chain uses TRBV7-2 with TRBJ1-1; D is possibly TRBD1 (6 bases). The CDR3 DNA sequence: TGTGCCAGCAGCTCTGGACAGCCGAACACTGAAGCTTTCTTT. Protein product: CASSSGQPNTEAFF. Looking up the rest from reference TRBV7-2 and TRBJ1-1 gives the full variable domain: GAGVSQSPSNKVTEKGKDVELRCDPISGHTALYWYRQSLGQGLEFLIYFQGNSAPDKSGLPSDRFSAERTGGSVSTLTIQRTQQEDSAVYLCASSSGQPNTEAFFGQGTRLTVV.